This record looks at one TCR beta chain sequence and its context. What it binds is unknown. Sequencing was performed with immunoSEQ multiplex PCR; in TCRdb, only in-frame clones are kept and a portion is missing. The sample shows some 260,000 clones, about 90% of them seen only once. This sample is drawn from a study of cytomegalovirus exposure and HLA in healthy donors. Study outcomes and limitations: A few of the chains that were CMV-associated were confirmed in vitro to be specific for CMV antigens.

V lost 0 bases and J 4 bases, leaving 13 bases between the germline ends. In germline, CDR1 is SGDLS, CDR2 YYNGEE. The CDR3 has 16 residues. The receptor was derived from a woman aged 30 to 39 in good health and CMV-seronegative. The sequencing sample was made of PBMCs. The chain links TRBV9 to TRBJ2-2, with D possibly TRBD1 on 6 matching bases. The DNA for the CDR3 is TGTGCCAGCAGCGTAGCTAGGGTCAGGGGCACCGGGGAGCTGTTTTTT. It translates to CASSVARVRGTGELFF.